The sequence of this T cell receptor beta chain was determined in a study of T-cell reconstitution after alpha-beta-depleted transplantation in children. As it was prepared, the TCRbeta library received unique molecular identifiers. MiXCR was run by TCRdb on the PCR reads, yielding one entry per CDR3 protein. The data hold about 250,000 distinct CDR3 sequences, with roughly a quarter observed a single time. Study results and limitations: At the one-year point after transplant, T-cell counts and TCRbeta diversity were found to come mostly from T cells that had been newly produced. Alpha-beta T cells present about two months after transplant were reported to originate from several hundred expanded graft clones.

This clonotype was seen a few times. The target antigen is unknown. Trimming removed 1 base from V and 0 bases from J, with 10 bases in between. Germline V gene data show CDR1 as MGHRA and CDR2 as YSYEKL. The CDR3 length is 15 residues. The sequence was obtained from a female patient between 2 and 10 years old who had a stem cell transplant for congenital amegakaryocytic thrombocytopenia, so the T cells may come from the graft donor. The material sequenced was PBMCs, mostly from graft donor cells, taken 360 days after TCRalphabeta/CD19-depleted stem cell transplant. The chain links TRBV4-1 to TRBJ2-7; a possible D gene is TRBD1 (5 bases). Here the CDR3 DNA reads TGCGCCAGCAGCCAAGGGACATATCCCTCCTACGAGCAGTACTTC. Its protein product is CASSQGTYPSYEQYF.